The present T cell receptor beta chain was sequenced within a study of blood T cell repertoires in COVID-19. Overall study: Collection of acute and convalescent COVID-19 samples took place in the United States, Italy and Spain. The analysed material was cDNA or gDNA that came from T cells, B-cell-depleted T cells, or PBMCs.

The V gene's germline CDR1 is ENHRY and CDR2 SYGVKD. Germline trimming cut 4 bases from V and 1 base from J; bases unmatched to any gene: 5. This CDR3 comprises 15 residues. As originally analysed: Amplification with reference gene primers provided the estimates of nucleated cell counts. The protocol was immunoSEQ multiplex PCR, while the TCRdb copy is restricted to in-frame clones and leaves out a portion. That table gives V, J and clone size, and the DNA gave D and trimming. The repertoire consists of 150,000 to 190,000 clones, with 80% occurring once and the leading ten covering about 0.58%. Sequenced: peripheral blood. V is TRBV10-3 and J is TRBJ2-3; 7 positions agree with TRBD1. This sequence was found in a man in his sixties with acute or convalescent COVID-19. The DNA for the CDR3 is TGTGCCATCAGTGGAGAGGGGGCTGGCACAGATACGCAGTATTTT. Amino acids: CAISGEGAGTDTQYF.